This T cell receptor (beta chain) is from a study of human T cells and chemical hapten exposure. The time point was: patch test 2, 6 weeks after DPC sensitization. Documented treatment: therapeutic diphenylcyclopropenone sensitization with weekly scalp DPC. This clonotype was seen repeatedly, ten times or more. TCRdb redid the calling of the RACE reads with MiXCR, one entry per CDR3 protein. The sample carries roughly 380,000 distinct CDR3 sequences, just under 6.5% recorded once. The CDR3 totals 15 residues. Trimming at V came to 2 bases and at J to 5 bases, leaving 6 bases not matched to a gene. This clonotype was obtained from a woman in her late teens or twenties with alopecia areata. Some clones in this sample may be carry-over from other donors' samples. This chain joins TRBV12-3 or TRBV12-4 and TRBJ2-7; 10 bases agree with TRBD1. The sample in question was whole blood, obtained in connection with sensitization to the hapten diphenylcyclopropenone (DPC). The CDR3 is CASSLQGTGVDEQYF. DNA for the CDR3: TGTGCCAGCAGTTTACAGGGGACAGGGGTGGACGAGCAGTACTTC.